The 2 T cell receptor beta chains presented below share a single source sample, sequenced in a study of regulatory T cells in long-lasting Graves disease (dated by TCRdb to the early 2020s). Reading the label with the study, this specimen's time point is: persistent/refractory GD, antithyroid drugs over 5 years with positive TRAb. RNA was extracted from PBMCs in TRIzol for both TCR sequencing and RNA sequencing. Library creation used multiplex PCR. Reads for this sample came from an Illumina HiSeq 4000. TCR beta libraries were built with iRepertoire HTBI primers and Arm-PCR amplification of CDR3 regions. Starting from the raw public reads, TCRdb applied fastp trimming at Q25, assembled clones with MiXCR and retained in-frame beta chains. Rows merge per CDR3 protein into single entries with the most common DNA and genes. This sample holds hundreds of thousands of distinct CDR3 sequences; around 20% were observed only once. The ten most abundant clones make up roughly an eighth of the sample.

The material sequenced was peripheral blood mononuclear cells (PBMCs), taken when the disease was refractory, from a patient treated with antithyroid drugs. The source of these receptors is a female donor with Graves disease.

V and J are TRBV6-2 or TRBV6-3 and TRBJ2-4, with 13 bases fitting TRBD2. This CDR3 is built from 19 residues. V lost 2 bases, J lost 0 bases, and 7 bases stayed unmatched. Germline V gene lookup returns CDR1 MNHEY and CDR2 SVGEGT. The CDR3 DNA follows: TGTGCCAGCAGTTACCTCAGGGGGACTAGCGGGGTAGCCAAAAACATTCAGTACTTC. Protein: CASSYLRGTSGVAKNIQYF.

This clonotype was seen ten or more times. The V call is TRBV6-1, the J call TRBJ1-2; D not certain. The germline CDR1 and CDR2 sequences are MNHNS and SASEGT. Trimming removed 6 bases from V and 2 bases from J, with 7 bases in between. The CDR3 covers 12 residues. As DNA, the CDR3 is TGTGCCAGCAGGGCAGAGAACTATGGCTACACCTTC. This codes for CASRAENYGYTF.